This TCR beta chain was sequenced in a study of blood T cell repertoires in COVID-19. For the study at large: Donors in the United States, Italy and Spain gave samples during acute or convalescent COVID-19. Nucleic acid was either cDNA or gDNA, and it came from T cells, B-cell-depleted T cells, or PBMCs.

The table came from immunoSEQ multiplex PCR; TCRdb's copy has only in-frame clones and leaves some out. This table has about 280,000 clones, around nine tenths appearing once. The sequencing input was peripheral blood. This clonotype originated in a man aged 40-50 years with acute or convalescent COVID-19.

Here the CDR3 DNA reads TGTGCCAGCAGTCAGACAGACTCCTATGGCTACACCTTC. Translating gives CASSQTDSYGYTF. This sequence joins TRBV6-6 and TRBJ1-2, with TRBD1 as a possible D gene (5 bases). The V gene's germline CDR1 is MNHNY and CDR2 SVGAGI (reference sequence). V was cut by 5 bases and J by 4 bases, with 11 bases left in between. The length of the CDR3 is 13 residues.